Shown below are 18 T cell receptor beta chains from a single sample sequenced in a study of blood T cell repertoires in COVID-19. TCRdb keeps only in-frame clones here, not all; method: immunoSEQ multiplex PCR. There are 70,000 to 90,000 clones in the sample; about 85% occur only once, and 3.8% lies in the top ten. The sample consisted of peripheral blood. These receptors originate from a man aged 60 to 75 with acute or convalescent COVID-19.

The chain uses TRBV6-4 and TRBJ2-7; 11 nucleotides match TRBD2. The CDR3 totals 20 residues. J was trimmed by 0 bases and V by 6 bases; bases with no gene match: 19. The germline gives CDR1 MRHNA, CDR2 SNTAGT. CDR3 DNA: TGTGCCAGCAGGACGGTACCACAGGGGTCTAGCGGGGGGAACTCCTACGAGCAGTACTTC. Encoded protein: CASRTVPQGSSGGNSYEQYF.

This chain joins TRBV10-1 and TRBJ2-5; D not resolved. Germline lookup yields CDR1 WNHNN and CDR2 SYGVQD (reference sequence). The CDR3 loop spans 14 amino acids. V lost 3 bases and J 5 bases, leaving 13 bases between the germline ends. The CDR3, as DNA: TGCGCCAGCAGTGACGGAGCCGTGCGGGAGACCCAGTACTTC. This codes for CASSDGAVRETQYF.

V gene TRBV24-1 combines with J gene TRBJ2-5; TRBD1 matches 9 bases. The CDR3 extends over 15 amino acids. J lost 5 bases, V lost 0 bases, and 3 bases had no gene match. The germline V gene encodes CDR1 KGHDR and CDR2 SFDVKD. CDR3 in DNA: TGTGCCACCAGTGATTTGACAGGGGGCCGGGAGACCCAGTACTTC. Encoded protein: CATSDLTGGRETQYF.

In this sample, this clone turned up once. Here the CDR3 DNA reads TGTGCCAGCAGCTTCCAGACAGTGAACACTGAAGCTTTCTTT. Translation gives CASSFQTVNTEAFF. The J gene is TRBJ1-1, the V gene TRBV7-9; possible D gene TRBD1, 5 bases. The CDR3 is 14 residues long. Trimming left V 3 bases short and J 0 bases short, with 8 bases between. Germline CDR1 reads SEHNR; CDR2 reads FQNEAQ (reference sequence).

As regards this clone: Germline and junction disagree at one end, which may indicate a read error. The J gene is TRBJ2-1, the V gene TRBV7-7, with TRBD2 identical over 8 bases. The CDR3 runs to 17 residues. The germline V gene has CDR1 SSHAT and CDR2 FNYEAQ (reference sequence). The CDR3 loop is CASSPRLGRGVYNEQFF. CDR3 nucleotides: TGTGCTAGCAGCCCCCGACTGGGGCGGGGGGTTTACAATGAGCAGTTCTTC.

This chain joins TRBV16 and TRBJ2-1; tentative D call: TRBD2 (6 bases). V was pared by 2 bases and J by 8 bases, with 19 bases between. The CDR3 totals 16 residues. Germline lookup yields CDR1 KGHSY and CDR2 FQNENV. The CDR3, as DNA: TGTGCCAGCAGCCAACTAGCCACGGGAGTATTTTATGAGCAGTTCTTC. This sequence encodes CASSQLATGVFYEQFF.

This clone was observed a few times. This sequence joins TRBV7-9 and TRBJ1-6; D unresolved. Germline values: CDR1 SEHNR, CDR2 FQNEAQ (reference sequence). The CDR3 sequence is 12 residues long. Deletions cut 1 base from V and 7 bases from J, with 2 bases between. The CDR3 coding sequence is TGTGCCAGCAGCTTAGTAAATTCACCCCTCCACTTT. It yields the protein CASSLVNSPLHF.

The V call is TRBV5-1, the J call TRBJ1-1, with D unclear. Germline V CDR1 and CDR2: SGHRS, YFSETQ. This CDR3 has 14 amino acids. Trimming shortened V by 0 bases and J by 6 bases, and 12 bases separated the two germline ends. The CDR3 reads CASSLAGGASEAFF. CDR3 coding DNA: TGCGCCAGCAGCTTGGCCGGCGGCGCCTCTGAAGCTTTCTTT.

The chain joins TRBV19 to TRBJ2-7; 9 positions agree with TRBD1. Trimming removed 6 bases from V and 0 bases from J; junction bases left unmatched: 6. Germline values: CDR1 LNHDA, CDR2 SQIVND (reference sequence). The CDR3 contains 15 residues. The CDR3 sequence is CASRMGQGSSYEQYF. The CDR3 DNA follows: TGTGCCAGTAGGATGGGACAGGGAAGCTCCTACGAGCAGTACTTC.

In its sample, this clone was seen a few times. The chain has TRBV6-5 and TRBJ1-1; 10 nucleotides line up with TRBD1. The germline V gene has CDR1 MNHEY and CDR2 SVGAGI. This CDR3 spans 15 amino acids. V was clipped by 6 bases and J by 4 bases; unmatched bases: 8. The CDR3 nucleotides are TGTGCCAGCAGGCGAACCGGGACAGGGGCCACTGAAGCTTTCTTT. It specifies CASRRTGTGATEAFF.

The V and J genes are TRBV30 and TRBJ1-1, with 7 positions matching TRBD1. CDR1 and CDR2 from the germline V gene are GTSNPN and SVGIG (reference sequence). V lost 5 bases to trimming and J lost 4 bases; unmatched junction nucleotides: 19. The CDR3 extends over 17 amino acids. The CDR3 is CAWQTGRLSLMITEAFF. The CDR3 DNA is TGTGCCTGGCAGACAGGGCGACTTAGTCTGATGATCACTGAAGCTTTCTTT. Drawing the rest from reference TRBV30 and TRBJ1-1, the complete variable domain is SQTIHQWPATLVQPVGSPLSLECTVEGTSNPNLYWYRQAAGRGLQLLFYSVGIGQISSEVPQNLSASRPQDRQFILSSKKLLLSDSGFYLCAWQTGRLSLMITEAFFGQGTRLTVV.

The V call is TRBV11-3, the J call TRBJ2-3, with D possibly matching TRBD1 (5 bases). This CDR3 is built from 14 residues. Trimming left V 5 bases short and J 2 bases short, with 11 bases between. The germline V gene encodes CDR1 SGHNT and CDR2 YENEEA. CDR3 loop: CASSPGASTDTQYF. The CDR3 nucleotides are TGTGCCAGCAGCCCTGGGGCGTCCACAGATACGCAGTATTTT.

The chain recombines TRBV19 with TRBJ2-7; 9 bases are a match to TRBD1. CDR3 size: 15 residues. CDR1 is LNHDA, CDR2 SQIVND, per germline (reference sequence). With V trimmed by 1 base and J by 2 bases, 3 bases remained unmatched. CDR3 sequence reads: CASSIARTGAYEQYF. The CDR3 coding sequence is TGTGCCAGTAGTATAGCTAGGACAGGGGCCTACGAGCAGTACTTC.

The V gene is TRBV30, the J gene TRBJ2-1, with 7 nucleotides matching TRBD2. Germline CDR1 reads GTSNPN; CDR2 reads SVGIG (reference sequence). With V trimmed by 5 bases and J by 0 bases, 10 bases remained unmatched. This CDR3 region has 16 residues. CDR3 amino acids: CAWRGEPSGSYNEQFF. The CDR3 coding sequence is TGTGCCTGGCGGGGGGAGCCTTCGGGCTCCTACAATGAGCAGTTCTTC.

V gene TRBV6-2 or TRBV6-3 combines with J gene TRBJ1-2, with D possibly TRBD1 on 6 matching bases. There are 15 residues in the CDR3. Trimming removed 6 bases from V and 2 bases from J, with 16 bases in between. Germline CDR1 MNHEY, CDR2 SVGEGT. In DNA form, the CDR3 reads TGTGCCAGCAGCCGCCTAACACAGGGAAACTATGGCTACACCTTC. Its translation: CASSRLTQGNYGYTF.

The V gene is TRBV19, the J gene TRBJ2-4, with TRBD1 matching over 7 bases. The CDR3 loop spans 14 amino acids. Trimming took 7 bases from V and 0 from J; bases not matched to a gene: 3. Germline lookup yields CDR1 LNHDA and CDR2 SQIVND (reference sequence). As DNA, the CDR3 is TGTGCCAGTACAGGGGGTACAGCCAAAAACATTCAGTACTTC. As protein: CASTGGTAKNIQYF.

The chain's CDR3 is CASSNDRSYNEQFF. CDR3 DNA sequence: TGTGCCAGCAGCAACGACAGGTCCTACAATGAGCAGTTCTTC. The chain carries TRBV11-2 and TRBJ2-1; possibly TRBD1 for D (6 bases). The CDR3 spans 14 residues. Per germline, CDR1 SGHAT and CDR2 FQNNGV. Trimming shortened V by 5 bases and J by 1 base, and 9 bases separated the two germline ends.

In DNA, the CDR3 is TGTGCCAGCAGCTTAGGTATGGTGGGAGGGTTGAACACTGAAGCTTTCTTT. It codes for CASSLGMVGGLNTEAFF. The V call is TRBV13, the J call TRBJ1-1; D not certain. Per germline, CDR1 PRHDT and CDR2 FYEKMQ (reference sequence). V gave up 0 bases and J gave up 0 bases, with 14 bases separating them. CDR3 length: 17 amino acids.